A single sample is the source of the 19 T cell receptor beta chains below, sequenced in a study of STAT5B mutations in CD4+ large granular lymphocyte leukemia. TCRdb's table, derived via immunoSEQ multiplex PCR, lists solely in-frame clones and lacks some. Of about 46,000 clones listed, more than 65% are singletons. The sample comprised CD4+ T cells from blood buffy coats. The receptor set was obtained from a human donor in good health.

The chain recombines TRBV5-1 with TRBJ2-1; tentatively, D is TRBD1 or TRBD2 (6 bases each). This CDR3 contains 16 residues. The ends were cut back, 4 bases at V and 6 bases at J, with 20 bases in the middle. Germline V lookup: CDR1 SGHRS, CDR2 YFSETQ. The CDR3 region has the DNA TGCGCCAGCAGCACCGGACAGACCGGAGGGCCCAATGAGCAGTTCTTC. Its protein product is CASSTGQTGGPNEQFF.

This clone was counted once. V is TRBV19 and J is TRBJ1-5; D gene unclear. The CDR3 covers 15 residues. Between the trimmed V and J ends, which lost 5 bases and 2 bases, there was a span of 13 bases. Germline V gene lookup returns CDR1 LNHDA and CDR2 SQIVND (reference sequence). The CDR3 bases are TGTGCCAGTAGTTCGAGGACTCTCGGCAATCAGCCCCAGCATTTT. This codes for CASSSRTLGNQPQHF.

This clone has a handful of counts. This sequence joins TRBV7-9 and TRBJ1-1, with unresolved D. Germline-derived CDR1 and CDR2 are SEHNR and FQNEAQ (reference sequence). This CDR3 region has 16 residues. V was trimmed by 2 bases and J by 6 bases, leaving 19 bases between them. The CDR3 here is CASSLPPSGHSPEAFF. The CDR3 region has the DNA TGTGCCAGCAGCTTACCACCTTCTGGTCATAGCCCTGAAGCTTTCTTT.

This chain connects TRBV4-1 to TRBJ2-7, with D unclear. The CDR3 is 14 amino acids. The V gene's germline CDR1 is MGHRA and CDR2 YSYEKL. The V end lost 0 bases, the J end lost 6 bases, and 12 bases lay between the germline ends. The CDR3 nucleotides read TGCGCCAGCAGCCAAGAGGACCGGGCGGTCGAGCAGTACTTC. Translation: CASSQEDRAVEQYF.

The rearrangement joins TRBV5-1 to TRBJ1-2; a possible D gene is TRBD1 (6 bases). The CDR3 contains 17 residues. The ends were cut back, 4 bases at V and 3 bases at J, with 22 bases in the middle. Germline V CDR1 and CDR2: SGHRS, YFSETQ. The chain's CDR3 is CASSVGRTETRDYGYTF. The DNA of the CDR3 is TGCGCCAGCAGCGTGGGGAGGACAGAGACCAGGGACTATGGCTACACCTTC.

The V call is TRBV5-1, the J call TRBJ1-6; TRBD1 matches at 7 bases. The CDR3 totals 16 residues. Germline CDR1 reads SGHRS; CDR2 reads YFSETQ. V gave up 3 bases and J gave up 4 bases; unmatched junction bases: 7. The CDR3 reads CASSSTGMAYNSPLHF. For the CDR3, the DNA is TGCGCCAGCAGCTCGACAGGGATGGCTTATAATTCACCCCTCCACTTT.

The J gene is TRBJ2-7, the V gene TRBV11-1; 8 bases fit TRBD1. The CDR3 totals 17 residues. From germline, CDR1 is SGHAT and CDR2 FQDESV (reference sequence). The ends lost 0 bases at V and 1 base at J; junction bases unmatched: 8. In DNA, the CDR3 is TGTGCCAGCAGCTTAGCGATAGGCGGACAGGGATCCTACGAGCAGTACTTC. Its protein product is CASSLAIGGQGSYEQYF.

This clone was seen only once. The genes are TRBV11-2 and TRBJ2-2; 7 nucleotides agree with TRBD1. The germline gives CDR1 SGHAT, CDR2 FQNNGV. V was clipped by 5 bases and J by 0 bases; unmatched bases: 3. The CDR3 is 15 residues long. The CDR3 reads CASSRQGSNTGELFF. The CDR3 DNA is TGTGCCAGCAGCCGACAGGGCTCGAACACCGGGGAGCTGTTTTTT.

This chain uses TRBV7-3 with TRBJ2-4; 8 positions match TRBD1. The CDR3 is 16 amino acids. Germline V gene sequence: CDR1 SGHTA, CDR2 FQGTGA. V lost 5 bases to trimming and J lost 0 bases; unmatched junction nucleotides: 6. CDR3 amino acids: CASSLGTGLAKNIQYF. The CDR3 bases are TGTGCCAGCAGCCTAGGGACAGGACTAGCCAAAAACATTCAGTACTTC.

The J gene is TRBJ1-3, the V gene TRBV11-3; D ambiguous. CDR1 SGHNT and CDR2 YENEEA come from the germline V gene. Trimming cost V 3 bases and J 6 bases, with 12 bases left between them. The length of the CDR3 is 14 residues. CDR3 bases: TGTGCCAGCAGCTTGGTAGGGCAGGCAAACACCATATATTTT. Amino acid sequence: CASSLVGQANTIYF.

The chain employs TRBV10-3 and TRBJ2-2, with TRBD2 as a possible D gene (5 bases). From germline, CDR1 is ENHRY and CDR2 SYGVKD. The CDR3 extends over 14 amino acids. V lost 6 bases and J 0 bases, leaving 8 bases between the germline ends. DNA of the CDR3: TGTGCCATCAGGACTAACCCGAACACCGGGGAGCTGTTTTTT. Its protein is CAIRTNPNTGELFF.

V gene TRBV2 combines with J gene TRBJ1-6; TRBD1 matches 9 bases. The CDR3 sequence is 15 residues long. V lost 5 bases and J lost 9; bases outside the gene matches: 8. Germline lookup yields CDR1 SNHLY and CDR2 FYNNEI. The CDR3 spells CASSPPGQGGSPLHF. The CDR3, as DNA: TGTGCCAGCAGTCCTCCGGGACAGGGAGGTTCACCCCTCCACTTT.

The CDR3 reads CASSRWGNTDNEKLFF. CDR3 sequence (DNA): TGCGCCAGCAGTAGGTGGGGGAACACAGACAATGAAAAACTGTTTTTT. The V call is TRBV5-1, the J call TRBJ1-4; tentatively, D is TRBD1 (5 bases). Trimming took off 5 bases at V and 5 bases at J, with 19 bases between the two ends. Germline CDR1 and CDR2: SGHRS and YFSETQ. The CDR3 covers 16 residues.

The chain joins TRBV10-2 to TRBJ2-3, with TRBD2 as a possible D gene (5 bases). Looked up from germline, CDR1 is WSHSY and CDR2 is SAAADI. With 1 base removed from V and 4 bases from J, the gap between germline ends came to 18 bases. CDR3 length: 17 amino acids. CDR3 sequence: CASSELEGGRGSDTQYF. As DNA, the CDR3 is TGCGCCAGCAGTGAGTTAGAGGGCGGGCGAGGCTCAGATACGCAGTATTTT.

The chain carries TRBV10-3 and TRBJ2-3; D is unresolved. Germline V gene lookup returns CDR1 ENHRY and CDR2 SYGVKD. The CDR3 totals 13 residues. Trimming stripped 3 bases from V and 5 bases from J, with 9 bases between. The CDR3 bases are TGTGCCATCAGTGATGGGTTCGGAGATACGCAGTATTTT. Its translation: CAISDGFGDTQYF.

The CDR3 sequence is CASSLKAGPLVYEQYF. CDR3 bases: TGTGCCAGCAGCTTGAAAGCAGGCCCCCTGGTTTACGAGCAGTACTTC. The chain has TRBV5-4 and TRBJ2-7; D is uncertain. The length of the CDR3 is 16 residues. From germline, CDR1 is SGHNT and CDR2 YYREEE (reference sequence). Deletions cut 1 base from V and 4 bases from J, with 18 bases between.

The gene calls are TRBV11-2 and TRBJ1-4; D is possibly TRBD1 (6 bases). Germline CDR1 is SGHAT and CDR2 is FQNNGV. The CDR3 is 13 amino acids. Trimming cost V 5 bases and J 8 bases, with 12 bases left between them. The CDR3 sequence: CASSPIGGEKLFF. In nucleotides, the CDR3 is TGTGCCAGCAGCCCAATAGGGGGAGAAAAACTGTTTTTT.

The V and J genes are TRBV11-2 and TRBJ1-6; a possible D gene is TRBD1 (6 bases). The CDR3 loop spans 15 amino acids. Between the trimmed V and J ends, which lost 0 bases and 9 bases, there was a span of 12 bases. Germline CDR1 and CDR2: SGHAT and FQNNGV. CDR3 in DNA: TGTGCCAGCAGCTTAGATCGCAGGGGTGGTTCACCCCTCCACTTT. Translation: CASSLDRRGGSPLHF.

The rearrangement joins TRBV30 to TRBJ2-3; 8 bases are shared with TRBD2. J was trimmed by 2 bases and V by 3 bases; bases with no gene match: 1. This CDR3 comprises 13 residues. CDR1 and CDR2 (germline): GTSNPN, SVGIG (reference sequence). CDR3 in amino acids: CAWSGRATDTQYF. CDR3 nucleotide sequence: TGTGCCTGGAGCGGGAGGGCCACAGATACGCAGTATTTT.